This T cell receptor (beta chain) was identified in a study of radiotherapy plus CTLA-4 blockade in lung cancer. TCRdb's table, derived via immunoSEQ multiplex PCR, lists solely in-frame clones and lacks some. Of approximately 80,000 clones listed, around 74% are singletons. This clone was seen once. The antigen is undetermined. CDR3 length: 13 amino acids. V was clipped by 6 bases and J by 9 bases; unmatched bases: 8. The germline V gene encodes CDR1 SGHVS and CDR2 FNYEAQ. Broader study findings: Early blood T cell clone dynamics, with interferon-beta, were reported to best predict response.

The rearrangement uses TRBV7-6 and TRBJ2-5; 9 bases fit TRBD2. The receptor was isolated from a human donor with non-small cell lung cancer whose response to radiotherapy plus ipilimumab could not be evaluated. The sequences come from peripheral blood, collected from a patient treated with radiotherapy plus ipilimumab. CDR3 protein: CASSSGQRGAQYF. In nucleotides, the CDR3 is TGTGCCAGCAGTTCCGGACAGCGGGGGGCCCAGTACTTC. Variable domain in full (rest from reference TRBV7-6 and TRBJ2-5): GAGVSQSPRYKVTKRGQDVALRCDPISGHVSLYWYRQALGQGPEFLTYFNYEAQQDKSGLPNDRFSAERPEGSISTLTIQRTEQRDSAMYRCASSSGQRGAQYFGPGTRLLVL.